One T cell receptor (beta chain) is described in this entry. The record originates from a study of blood T cell repertoires in COVID-19. Looked up from germline, CDR1 is LGHNA and CDR2 is YNFKEQ. With 3 bases removed from V and 3 bases from J, the gap between germline ends came to 16 bases. This CDR3 is built from 16 residues. Method: immunoSEQ multiplex PCR; TCRdb's copy keeps in-frame clones and lacks some. The data show 150,000 to 200,000 clones, about 75% seen once. The sequence was collected from a woman in her fifties or sixties with active or convalescent COVID-19. The chain uses TRBV4-2 and TRBJ2-3, with D perhaps TRBD1 (5 bases). The sequenced sample consisted of peripheral blood. CDR3 coding DNA: TGTGCCAGCAGCCAGGGGCCCCTCCTTACTACAGATACGCAGTATTTT. Its protein product is CASSQGPLLTTDTQYF.